Sequencing of this T cell receptor beta chain was carried out in a study of T-cell memory formation after mild COVID-19. Study-wide points: Second-wave clones that peaked on day 37 lacked confirmed SARS-CoV-2 specificity. Clones contracting day 15 to 85 were balanced CD4/CD8; later expanders leaned CD4+. CD4+ contracting clones were found mainly in CM and EM, and CD8+ ones in EMRA.

Germline CDR1 ENHRY, CDR2 SYGVKD. This CDR3 is 13 amino acids long. Trimming took off 10 bases at V and 4 bases at J, with 16 bases between the two ends. This clonotype turned up a few times. The antigen remains unidentified. cDNA libraries for TCR alpha and TCR beta, carrying sample barcodes and UMIs, came from 5'RACE with constant-segment primers. MiXCR, applied by TCRdb to the 5' RACE reads, yields one record per CDR3 protein. The top ten clones hold around 41% of a sample with 65,000 to 90,000 distinct CDR3 sequences, 10% to 15% of them seen once. Sequenced input: PBMCs or a T cell subset sorted from them (not recorded which). The chain recombines TRBV10-3 with TRBJ1-1; possibly TRBD1 for D (6 bases). The sequence was collected from a young man who had mild COVID-19 (a few samples of this study predate the infection). Cell type and time point are not known. This chain's CDR3 is CATGRDRSTEAFF. CDR3 in DNA: TGTGCCACCGGACGAGACAGGAGCACTGAAGCTTTCTTT.